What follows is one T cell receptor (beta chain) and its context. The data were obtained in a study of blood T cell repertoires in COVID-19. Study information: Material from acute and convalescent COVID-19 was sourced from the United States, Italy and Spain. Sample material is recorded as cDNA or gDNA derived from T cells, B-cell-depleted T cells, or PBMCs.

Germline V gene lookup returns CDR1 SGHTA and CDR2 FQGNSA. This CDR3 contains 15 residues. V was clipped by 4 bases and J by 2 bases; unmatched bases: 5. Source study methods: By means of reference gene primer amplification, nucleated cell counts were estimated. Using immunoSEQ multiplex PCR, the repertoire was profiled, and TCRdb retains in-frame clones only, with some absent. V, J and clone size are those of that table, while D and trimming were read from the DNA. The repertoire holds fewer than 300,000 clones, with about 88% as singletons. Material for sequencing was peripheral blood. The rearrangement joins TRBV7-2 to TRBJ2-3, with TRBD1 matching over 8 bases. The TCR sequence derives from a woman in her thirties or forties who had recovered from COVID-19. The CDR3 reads CASSSTGGPTDTQYF. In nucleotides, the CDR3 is TGTGCCAGCAGCTCCACAGGGGGACCCACAGATACGCAGTATTTT.